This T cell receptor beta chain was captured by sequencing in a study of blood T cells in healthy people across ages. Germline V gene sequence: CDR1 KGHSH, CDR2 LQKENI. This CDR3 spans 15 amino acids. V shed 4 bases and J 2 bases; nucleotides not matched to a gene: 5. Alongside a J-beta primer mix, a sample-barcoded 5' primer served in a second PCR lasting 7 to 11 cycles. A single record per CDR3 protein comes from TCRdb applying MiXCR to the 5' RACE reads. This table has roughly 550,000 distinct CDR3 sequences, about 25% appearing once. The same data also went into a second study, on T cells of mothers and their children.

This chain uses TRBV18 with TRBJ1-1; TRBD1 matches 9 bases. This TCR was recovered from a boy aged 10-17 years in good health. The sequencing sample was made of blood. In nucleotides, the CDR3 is TGTGCCAGCTCACTACAGGGACAGGGTAACACTGAAGCTTTCTTT. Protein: CASSLQGQGNTEAFF.